This T cell receptor beta chain was recovered during a study of regulatory T cells in long-lasting Graves disease. Through Arm-PCR of CDR3 regions and iRepertoire HTBI primers, TCR beta libraries were built. MiXCR was run by TCRdb on the multiplex PCR reads, yielding one entry per CDR3 protein. The table includes about 430,000 distinct CDR3 sequences, about 21% detected once. This clonotype was observed a handful of times. The time point: persistent/refractory GD, antithyroid drugs over 5 years with positive TRAb. RNA isolated from PBMCs was used to make the TCR library. V dropped 1 base and J dropped 1 base, with 13 bases sitting between them. The CDR3 covers 16 residues. Germline V lookup: CDR1 SEHNR, CDR2 FQNEAQ (reference sequence).

Sequencing used peripheral blood mononuclear cells (PBMCs), obtained when the disease was refractory, from a patient treated with antithyroid drugs. This sequence joins TRBV7-9 and TRBJ1-2; tentative D call: TRBD1 (5 bases). This TCR came from a female donor with Graves disease. The CDR3 protein is CASSLGSRDLNYGYTF. The CDR3 nucleotides are TGTGCCAGCAGCTTAGGCTCCAGGGACCTTAACTATGGCTACACCTTC. Supplemented by reference TRBV7-9 and TRBJ1-2, the full variable domain reads DTGVSQNPRHKITKRGQNVTFRCDPISEHNRLYWYRQTLGQGPEFLTYFQNEAQLEKSRLLSDRFSAERPKGSFSTLEIQRTEQGDSAMYLCASSLGSRDLNYGYTFGSGTRLTVV.